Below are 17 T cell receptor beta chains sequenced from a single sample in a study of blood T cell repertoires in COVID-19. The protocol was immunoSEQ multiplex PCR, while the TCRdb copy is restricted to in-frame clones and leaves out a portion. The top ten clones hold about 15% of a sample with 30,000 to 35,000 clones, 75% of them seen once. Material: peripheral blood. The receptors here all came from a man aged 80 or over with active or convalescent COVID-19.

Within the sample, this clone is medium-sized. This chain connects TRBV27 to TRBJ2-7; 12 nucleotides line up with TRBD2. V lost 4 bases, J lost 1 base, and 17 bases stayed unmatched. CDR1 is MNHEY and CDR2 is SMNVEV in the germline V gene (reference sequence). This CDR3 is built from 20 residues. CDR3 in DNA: TGTGCCAGCAGTTCCACCATGGTGCTAGCGGGAGGGAGAAGTTCCTACGAGCAGTACTTC. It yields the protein CASSSTMVLAGGRSSYEQYF.

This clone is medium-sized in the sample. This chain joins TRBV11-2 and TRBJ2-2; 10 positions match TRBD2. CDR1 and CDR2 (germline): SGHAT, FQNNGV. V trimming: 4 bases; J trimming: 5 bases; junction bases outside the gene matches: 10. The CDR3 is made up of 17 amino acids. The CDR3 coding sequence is TGTGCCAGCAGCTCAGGGCCTAGCGGGAGTGGTACCGGGGAGCTGTTTTTT. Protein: CASSSGPSGSGTGELFF.

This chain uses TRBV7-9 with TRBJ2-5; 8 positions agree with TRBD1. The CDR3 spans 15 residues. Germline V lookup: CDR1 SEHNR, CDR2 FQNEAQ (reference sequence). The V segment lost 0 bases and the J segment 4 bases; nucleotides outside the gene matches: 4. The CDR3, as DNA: TGTGCCAGCAGCTTAGCATCAGGGGGCGGAGAGACCCAGTACTTC. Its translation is CASSLASGGGETQYF.

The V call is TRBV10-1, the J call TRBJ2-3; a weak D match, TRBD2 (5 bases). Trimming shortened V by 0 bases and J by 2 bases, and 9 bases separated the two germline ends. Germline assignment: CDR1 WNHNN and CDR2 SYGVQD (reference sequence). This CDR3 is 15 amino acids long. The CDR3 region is CASSESSAYTDTQYF. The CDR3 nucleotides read TGCGCCAGCAGTGAGTCTAGCGCGTACACAGATACGCAGTATTTT.

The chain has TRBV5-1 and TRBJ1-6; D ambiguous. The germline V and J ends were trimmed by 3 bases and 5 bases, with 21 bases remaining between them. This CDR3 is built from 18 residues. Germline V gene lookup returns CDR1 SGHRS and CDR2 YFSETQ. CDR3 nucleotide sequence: TGCGCCAGCAGCTCCAAAACTACGTCGGGATCCCATAATTCACCCCTCCACTTT. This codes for CASSSKTTSGSHNSPLHF.

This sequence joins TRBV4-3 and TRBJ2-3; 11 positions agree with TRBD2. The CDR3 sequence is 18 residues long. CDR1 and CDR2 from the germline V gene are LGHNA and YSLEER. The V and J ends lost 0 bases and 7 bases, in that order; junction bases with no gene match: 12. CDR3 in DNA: TGCGCCAGCAGCCAAGATCGAGTAATAGCGGGAGGGCCTAATACGCAGTATTTT. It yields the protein CASSQDRVIAGGPNTQYF.

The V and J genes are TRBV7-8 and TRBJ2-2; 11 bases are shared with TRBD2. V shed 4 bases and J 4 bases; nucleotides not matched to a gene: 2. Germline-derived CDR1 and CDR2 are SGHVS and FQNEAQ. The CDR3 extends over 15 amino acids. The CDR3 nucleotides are TGTGCCAGCAGCTGGGGACTAGCGGCCACCGGGGAGCTGTTTTTT. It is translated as CASSWGLAATGELFF.

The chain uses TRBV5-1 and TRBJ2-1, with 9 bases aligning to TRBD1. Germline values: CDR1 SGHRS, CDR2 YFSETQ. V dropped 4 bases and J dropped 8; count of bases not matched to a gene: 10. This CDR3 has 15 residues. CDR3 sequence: CASSPGQGDYYEQFF. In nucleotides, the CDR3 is TGCGCCAGCAGCCCGGGACAGGGCGATTATTATGAGCAGTTCTTC.

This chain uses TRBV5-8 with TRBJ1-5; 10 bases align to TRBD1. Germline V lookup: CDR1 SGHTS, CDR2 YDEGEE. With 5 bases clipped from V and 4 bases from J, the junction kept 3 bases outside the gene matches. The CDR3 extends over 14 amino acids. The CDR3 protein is CASRWGQGNQPQHF. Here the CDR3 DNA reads TGTGCCAGCAGATGGGGACAGGGGAATCAGCCCCAGCATTTT.

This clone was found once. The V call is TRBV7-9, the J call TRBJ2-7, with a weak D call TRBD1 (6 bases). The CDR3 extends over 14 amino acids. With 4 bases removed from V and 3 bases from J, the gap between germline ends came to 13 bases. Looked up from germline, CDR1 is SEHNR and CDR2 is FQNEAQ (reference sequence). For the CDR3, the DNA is TGTGCCAGCAGCTCATCCGGGACAAACTACGAGCAGTACTTC. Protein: CASSSSGTNYEQYF. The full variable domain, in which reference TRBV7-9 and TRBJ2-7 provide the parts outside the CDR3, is DTGVSQNPRHKITKRGQNVTFRCDPISEHNRLYWYRQTLGQGPEFLTYFQNEAQLEKSRLLSDRFSAERPKGSFSTLEIQRTEQGDSAMYLCASSSSGTNYEQYFGPGTRLTVT.

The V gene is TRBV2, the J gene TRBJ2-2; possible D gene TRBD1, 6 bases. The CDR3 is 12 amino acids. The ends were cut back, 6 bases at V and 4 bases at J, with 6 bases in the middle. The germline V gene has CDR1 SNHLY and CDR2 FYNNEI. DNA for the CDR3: TGTGCCAGCAGACAGGGCACCGGGGAGCTGTTTTTT. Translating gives CASRQGTGELFF.

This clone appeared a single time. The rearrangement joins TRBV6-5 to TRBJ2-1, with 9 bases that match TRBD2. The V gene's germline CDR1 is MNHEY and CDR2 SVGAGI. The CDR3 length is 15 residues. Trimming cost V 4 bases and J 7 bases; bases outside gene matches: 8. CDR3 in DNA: TGTGCCAGCAGTTTAGTAGCGGGAGCTCTGAATGAGCAGTTCTTC. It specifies CASSLVAGALNEQFF.

Here the CDR3 DNA reads TGTGCCAGCAGCTGGACAGGAGAAGAGACCCAGTACTTC. It encodes CASSWTGEETQYF. V and J are TRBV7-9 and TRBJ2-5; the match to TRBD1 covers 7 bases. The CDR3 length is 13 residues. CDR1 is SEHNR, CDR2 FQNEAQ, per germline (reference sequence). The trim removed 4 bases at V and 3 bases at J, leaving 2 bases unmatched.

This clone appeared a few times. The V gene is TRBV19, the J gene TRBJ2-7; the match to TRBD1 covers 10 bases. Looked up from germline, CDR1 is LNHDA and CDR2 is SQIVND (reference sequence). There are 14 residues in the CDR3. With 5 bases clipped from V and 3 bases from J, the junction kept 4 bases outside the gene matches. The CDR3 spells CASSGWTGGYEQYF. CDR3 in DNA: TGTGCCAGTAGTGGGTGGACAGGGGGCTACGAGCAGTACTTC.

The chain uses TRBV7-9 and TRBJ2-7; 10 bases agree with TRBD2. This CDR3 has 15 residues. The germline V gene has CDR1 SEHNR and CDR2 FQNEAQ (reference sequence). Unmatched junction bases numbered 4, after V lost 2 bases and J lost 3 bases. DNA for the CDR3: TGTGCCAGCAGCTTAAGGCTAGCGGGAGTCTACGAGCAGTACTTC. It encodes CASSLRLAGVYEQYF. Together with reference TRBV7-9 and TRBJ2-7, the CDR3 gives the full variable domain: DTGVSQNPRHKITKRGQNVTFRCDPISEHNRLYWYRQTLGQGPEFLTYFQNEAQLEKSRLLSDRFSAERPKGSFSTLEIQRTEQGDSAMYLCASSLRLAGVYEQYFGPGTRLTVT.

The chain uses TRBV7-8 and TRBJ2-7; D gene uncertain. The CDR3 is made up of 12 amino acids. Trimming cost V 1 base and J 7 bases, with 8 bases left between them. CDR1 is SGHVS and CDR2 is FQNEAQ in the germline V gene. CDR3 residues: CASSLVKLEQYF. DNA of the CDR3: TGTGCCAGCAGCTTAGTAAAGCTGGAGCAGTACTTC.

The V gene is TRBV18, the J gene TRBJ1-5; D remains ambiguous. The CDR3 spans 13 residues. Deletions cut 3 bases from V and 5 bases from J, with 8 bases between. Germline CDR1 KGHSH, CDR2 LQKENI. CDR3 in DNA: TGTGCCAGCTCACCTGGAGAGGATCAGCCCCAGCATTTT. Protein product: CASSPGEDQPQHF.